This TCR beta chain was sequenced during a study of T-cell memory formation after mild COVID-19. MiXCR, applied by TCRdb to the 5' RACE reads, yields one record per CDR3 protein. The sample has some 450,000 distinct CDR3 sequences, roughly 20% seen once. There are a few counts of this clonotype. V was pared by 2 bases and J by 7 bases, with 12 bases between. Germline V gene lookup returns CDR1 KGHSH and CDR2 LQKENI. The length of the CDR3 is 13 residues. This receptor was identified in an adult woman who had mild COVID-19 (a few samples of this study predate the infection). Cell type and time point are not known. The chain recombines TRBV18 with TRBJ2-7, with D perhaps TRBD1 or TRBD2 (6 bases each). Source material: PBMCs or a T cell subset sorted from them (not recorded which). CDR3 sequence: CASSPTGAREQYF. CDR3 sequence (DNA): TGTGCCAGCTCACCAACGGGGGCGAGGGAGCAGTACTTC. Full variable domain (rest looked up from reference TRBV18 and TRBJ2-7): NAGVMQNPRHLVRRRGQEARLRCSPMKGHSHVYWYRQLPEEGLKFMVYLQKENIIDESGMPKERFSAEFPKEGPSILRIQQVVRGDSAAYFCASSPTGAREQYFGPGTRLTVT.